This T cell receptor beta chain was documented in a study of radiation and T cells in renal cell carcinoma. Of note for this clone: Antigen: not known.

This table comes from immunoSEQ multiplex PCR, and its TCRdb copy is limited to in-frame clones, with some not included. The table has over 120,000 clones, 80% to 90% seen once. Described time point: blood 4 weeks post-SBRT, at nephrectomy. Described treatment: 15 Gy SBRT to primary tumor, nephrectomy 4 weeks later. Nephrectomy followed 15 Gy stereotactic body radiation by 4 weeks. Clear cell pathology was present in this patient's renal cell carcinoma. Trimming pared 5 bases from V and 0 bases from J, leaving 7 bases between. From germline, CDR1 is SGHAT and CDR2 FQNNGV. This CDR3 comprises 13 residues. Study-level findings and limits: Baseline intratumoral clonotype presence is unknown without pretreatment biopsies.

The gene calls are TRBV11-2 and TRBJ1-2; D gene uncertain. The origin of this receptor is a woman in her forties or fifties with renal cell carcinoma. The sequencing here drew on blood, taken from a patient whose treatment included radiotherapy and nephrectomy. Here the CDR3 DNA reads TGTGCCAGCAGCCCGCAGGCTAACTATGGCTACACCTTC. It translates to CASSPQANYGYTF.